Below are 27 T cell receptor beta chains sequenced from a single sample in a study of regulatory T cells in long-lasting Graves disease. iRepertoire HTBI primers and Arm-PCR of CDR3 regions built TCR beta libraries. TCRdb fed the multiplex PCR reads into MiXCR, producing one record per CDR3 protein. The sample shows more than 300,000 distinct CDR3 sequences, about an eighth of them seen only once. Specified time point: newly diagnosed GD, antithyroid drugs for less than 3 months. The authors made the TCR library using RNA they extracted from PBMCs. The same specimen was also included in a second study, on T cells in Graves' hyperthyroidism and ophthalmopathy.

The specimen comprised peripheral blood mononuclear cells (PBMCs), sampled at new diagnosis, from a patient treated with antithyroid drugs. The receptors stem from a woman between 18 and 30 years old with Graves disease.

This clonotype was found a few times. The V gene is TRBV27, the J gene TRBJ1-5, with unresolved D. In germline, CDR1 is MNHEY, CDR2 SMNVEV (reference sequence). The CDR3 spans 17 residues. V shed 7 bases and J shed 2 bases, with 21 bases lying between them. CDR3 amino acids: CASITSPGFKGNQPQHF. CDR3 DNA sequence: TGTGCCAGCATTACCTCGCCGGGTTTTAAGGGCAATCAGCCCCAGCATTTT.

This clonotype was seen repeatedly, ten times or more. This chain connects TRBV2 to TRBJ2-3; no clear D. With 6 bases removed from V and 1 base from J, the gap between germline ends came to 11 bases. The length of the CDR3 is 14 residues. Germline-derived CDR1 and CDR2 are SNHLY and FYNNEI. The CDR3 sequence is CASRDRAGTDTQYF. The CDR3 DNA follows: TGTGCCAGCAGGGACCGGGCGGGCACAGATACGCAGTATTTT.

This clonotype has a single count. The chain uses TRBV27 and TRBJ2-1; TRBD2 matches 12 bases. Germline lookup yields CDR1 MNHEY and CDR2 SMNVEV (reference sequence). V was clipped by 4 bases and J by 4 bases; unmatched bases: 5. The CDR3 extends over 16 amino acids. The CDR3 nucleotides read TGTGCCAGCAGTTCCGTTGGACTAGCGGGATACAATGAGCAGTTCTTC. The encoded protein is CASSSVGLAGYNEQFF.

With respect to this clonotype: The CDR3 does not close with the conserved phenylalanine or tryptophan, likely indicating a read error. This chain uses TRBV29-1 with TRBJ1-1; no reliable D call. The CDR3 has 13 amino acids. CDR1 SQVTM and CDR2 ANQGSEA come from the germline V gene. V was pared by 2 bases and J by 0 bases, with 7 bases between. Written as DNA, the CDR3 is TGCAGCGTTGAACAGCAAATGAACACTGAAGCTTTCCTT. Encoded protein: CSVEQQMNTEAFL.

This clonotype was recorded at least ten times. V is TRBV28 and J is TRBJ2-2; 9 bases match TRBD2. CDR3 size: 15 residues. Germline V CDR1 and CDR2: MDHEN, SYDVKM. V shed 1 base, J shed 7 bases, and the junction held 4 bases outside the gene matches. CDR3 sequence (DNA): TGTGCCAGCAGTTTATCGGCTAGCGGGGACGGGGAGCTGTTTTTT. Translating gives CASSLSASGDGELFF.

A remark on this clonotype: One end of the junction fails to match germline, which may point to a read error. The J gene is TRBJ2-1, the V gene TRBV15; D is unclear. CDR1 LNHNV and CDR2 YYDKDF come from the germline V gene (reference sequence). The CDR3 sequence is 16 residues long. The CDR3 region is CATSRGPGFSYNDQFF. The CDR3, as DNA: TGTGCCACCAGCAGAGGACCAGGATTCTCCTACAATGACCAGTTCTTC.

Regarding this clonotype: With a much larger clone just one base away, this may be a read error. The CDR3 ends on some other residue instead of the conserved phenylalanine or tryptophan, so this is likely a read error. This chain links TRBV5-4 with TRBJ1-5; D is unclear. This CDR3 comprises 13 residues. Per germline, CDR1 SGHNT and CDR2 YYREEE (reference sequence). Trimming took off 3 bases at V and 6 bases at J, with 10 bases between the two ends. CDR3: CASSSAVGQPQHS. As DNA, the CDR3 is TGTGCCAGCAGCTCGGCGGTCGGTCAGCCCCAGCATTCT.

In regard to this clonotype: A clone one base away is much larger, so this may be a read error. The chain joins TRBV20-1 to TRBJ2-3, with D perhaps TRBD1 (5 bases). The CDR3 extends over 14 amino acids. V was cut by 1 base and J by 3 bases, with 11 bases left in between. From germline, CDR1 is DFQATT and CDR2 SNEGSKA (reference sequence). CDR3 sequence reads: CSARVSGRTDTQYF. CDR3 nucleotide sequence: TGCAGTGCTAGAGTTTCAGGGCGAACAGATACGCAGTATTTT.

This clonotype was detected many times. Here the CDR3 DNA reads TGTGCCAGCAGCTTATCTTTGCGAATTACCTACAATGAGCAGTTCTTC. It translates to CASSLSLRITYNEQFF. The chain couples TRBV7-9 to TRBJ2-1; D gene ambiguous. The CDR3 runs 16 residues. The germline V gene has CDR1 SEHNR and CDR2 FQNEAQ (reference sequence). The V gene lost 2 bases and the J gene lost 2 bases, with 13 bases spanning the gap. Drawing the rest from reference TRBV7-9 and TRBJ2-1, the complete variable domain is DTGVSQNPRHKITKRGQNVTFRCDPISEHNRLYWYRQTLGQGPEFLTYFQNEAQLEKSRLLSDRFSAERPKGSFSTLEIQRTEQGDSAMYLCASSLSLRITYNEQFFGPGTRLTVL.

In its sample, this clonotype was seen many times. The genes are TRBV11-1 and TRBJ2-7; D ambiguous. In germline, CDR1 is SGHAT, CDR2 FQDESV (reference sequence). V lost 3 bases and J lost 1, with 13 bases in between. The CDR3 runs 15 residues. The CDR3 DNA follows: TGTGCCAGCAGCTTGATCGGTCTCCAGTCCTACGAGCAGTACTTC. This translates into CASSLIGLQSYEQYF.

This clonotype was detected ten times or more. This chain connects TRBV11-2 to TRBJ2-7; D not certain. The germline V and J ends were trimmed by 1 base and 4 bases, with 11 bases remaining between them. Germline CDR1 SGHAT, CDR2 FQNNGV. This CDR3 comprises 14 residues. In DNA, the CDR3 is TGTGCCAGCAGCTTAGCCGGGCTCGCATACGAGCAGTACGTC. Its translation is CASSLAGLAYEQYV.

This clonotype came up many times. This chain joins TRBV6-5 and TRBJ2-2; D may be TRBD1 or TRBD2 (6 bases each). CDR1 is MNHEY, CDR2 SVGAGI, per germline. The CDR3 runs to 16 residues. V dropped 0 bases and J dropped 5 bases, with 13 bases sitting between them. CDR3 residues: CASSYSGGTGTGELFF. Here the CDR3 DNA reads TGTGCCAGCAGTTACTCAGGGGGGACGGGAACCGGGGAGCTGTTTTTT.

V and J are TRBV20-1 and TRBJ2-2; TRBD1 aligns across 7 bases. The CDR3 runs 14 residues. Germline CDR1 reads DFQATT; CDR2 reads SNEGSKA (reference sequence). With 6 bases clipped from V and 2 bases from J, the junction kept 6 bases outside the gene matches. CDR3 nucleotide sequence: TGCAGTGCGAAGGGGACAGCCAACACCGGGGAGCTGTTTTTT. Its protein is CSAKGTANTGELFF.

This clonotype was counted at least ten times. This chain connects TRBV2 to TRBJ1-2; D not resolved. V was cut by 6 bases and J by 7 bases, with 15 bases left in between. The length of the CDR3 is 13 residues. Germline CDR1 reads SNHLY; CDR2 reads FYNNEI. The CDR3 DNA sequence: TGTGCCAGCAGGGCATTTGAGGATGGTGGCTACACCTTC. It translates to CASRAFEDGGYTF.

This clonotype was counted between two and nine times. The junction differs from germline at one of its ends, possibly a read error. The rearrangement uses TRBV28 and TRBJ1-4; tentatively, D is TRBD1 (5 bases). The CDR3 sequence is 18 residues long. Germline CDR1 and CDR2: MDHEN and SYDVKM. DNA for the CDR3: TGTGCCAGCATGGCTATCCGCATACAGACAGTGACTAATGGAAAACTGTTTTTT. It codes for CASMAIRIQTVTNGKLFF.

In this sample, this clonotype turned up many times. The chain has TRBV6-5 and TRBJ1-4, with D uncertain. Germline-derived CDR1 and CDR2 are MNHEY and SVGAGI. There are 14 residues in the CDR3. V was shortened by 2 bases and J by 10 bases, with 14 bases between the two germline ends. The CDR3 is CASSYRALRGKLFF. The CDR3 DNA follows: TGTGCCAGCAGTTACCGGGCCCTTCGGGGAAAACTGTTTTTT.

To note about this clonotype: A single base separates this from a much larger clone, so it may be a read error. The chain has TRBV20-1 and TRBJ1-1, with TRBD1 matching 9 bases. The CDR3 is 14 amino acids. The V segment lost 3 bases and the J segment 11 bases; nucleotides outside the gene matches: 13. CDR1 DFQATT and CDR2 SNEGSKA come from the germline V gene (reference sequence). CDR3 DNA: TGCAGTGCTAGCTGGGGACAGGGTGTAAGTCGGGCTTTCTTT. Residues: CSASWGQGVSRAFF.

This clonotype came up many times. This sequence joins TRBV5-1 and TRBJ2-7; 12 bases map to TRBD1. Germline V gene lookup returns CDR1 SGHRS and CDR2 YFSETQ. Losses at the gene ends were 0 bases for V and 4 bases for J; bases not matched to a gene: 17. The CDR3 consists of 20 residues. The CDR3 region is CASSLVRDRGQVADGYEQYV. The CDR3 DNA sequence: TGCGCCAGCAGCTTGGTAAGGGACAGGGGGCAGGTGGCTGACGGATACGAGCAGTACGTC.

This clonotype was detected many times. The chain combines TRBV11-2 with TRBJ2-7; D gene uncertain. The CDR3 is 14 residues long. Trimming pared 2 bases from V and 0 bases from J, leaving 8 bases between. Germline loops: CDR1 SGHAT, CDR2 FQNNGV. The CDR3 reads CASSLSDGSYEQYF. As DNA, the CDR3 is TGTGCCAGCAGCTTATCAGACGGCTCCTACGAGCAGTACTTC.

This clonotype was seen repeatedly, ten times or more. The CDR3 DNA sequence: TGTGCCAGCAGTCCGACGCTAGCGGGAGTCGTCAATGAGCAGTTCTTC. It codes for CASSPTLAGVVNEQFF. The chain combines TRBV6-1 with TRBJ2-1; 10 nucleotides line up with TRBD2. V was clipped by 5 bases and J by 6 bases; unmatched bases: 10. This CDR3 is 16 amino acids long. Germline V gene lookup returns CDR1 MNHNS and CDR2 SASEGT.

As regards this clonotype: A far larger clone is off by one base, so a read error is likely. The CDR3 end shows no conserved phenylalanine or tryptophan, and so a read error is likely. The V call is TRBV6-5, the J call TRBJ2-6; possibly TRBD1 for D (5 bases). Germline CDR1 reads MNHEY; CDR2 reads SVGAGI. Trimming stripped 4 bases from V and 4 bases from J, with 11 bases between. CDR3 size: 15 residues. The CDR3 sequence: CASSLRQTGANVLTS. The CDR3 DNA is TGTGCCAGCAGTTTACGACAGACGGGGGCCAACGTCCTGACTTCC.

The chain carries TRBV14 and TRBJ2-2, with D possibly being TRBD1 or TRBD2 (6 bases each). V lost 4 bases to trimming and J lost 15 bases, with 18 bases between them. CDR1 is SGHDN and CDR2 is FVKESK in the germline V gene. The CDR3 is made up of 13 amino acids. CDR3 residues: CASSPLGAGKVFF. In DNA, the CDR3 is TGTGCCAGCAGCCCGCTGGGGGCGGGAAAGGTGTTTTTT.

The table lists this clonotype with many counts. This sequence joins TRBV9 and TRBJ1-2; D uncertain. Germline CDR1 SGDLS, CDR2 YYNGEE. This CDR3 spans 14 amino acids. Trimming removed 3 bases at V and 4 bases at J, with 13 bases between. The CDR3 nucleotides read TGTGCCAGCAGCGCCCCCGAGCGATCCTATGGCTACACCTTC. It is translated as CASSAPERSYGYTF.

This clonotype has at least ten counts. This chain links TRBV15 with TRBJ2-3; D unclear. The V gene lost 4 bases and the J gene lost 6 bases, with 11 bases spanning the gap. Germline V CDR1 and CDR2: LNHNV, YYDKDF (reference sequence). This CDR3 region has 13 residues. The CDR3 DNA follows: TGTGCCACCAGCATCGTCTTGGAGGATACGCAGTATTTT. Translating it yields CATSIVLEDTQYF.

This clonotype occurred a few times. The CDR3 region is CSANPGQETQYF. In DNA, the CDR3 is TGCAGCGCGAACCCAGGCCAAGAGACCCAGTACTTC. This chain connects TRBV29-1 to TRBJ2-5; D remains unclear. This CDR3 has 12 residues. The ends were cut back, 7 bases at V and 1 base at J, with 10 bases in the middle. Germline V gene sequence: CDR1 SQVTM, CDR2 ANQGSEA.

This clonotype has ten or more counts. The gene calls are TRBV11-2 and TRBJ2-7; 10 bases align to TRBD2. The CDR3 length is 15 residues. The ends lost 6 bases at V and 5 bases at J; junction bases unmatched: 10. Germline assignment: CDR1 SGHAT and CDR2 FQNNGV. CDR3 DNA: TGTGCCAGCAGATCGCCCCGGACTAGCGGAAACGAGCAGTACTTC. This sequence encodes CASRSPRTSGNEQYF.

This clonotype was seen repeatedly, ten times or more. This sequence joins TRBV6-5 and TRBJ1-5; D gene uncertain. CDR1 and CDR2 from the germline V gene are MNHEY and SVGAGI. V gave up 2 bases and J gave up 0 bases, with 11 bases separating them. The CDR3 sequence is 16 residues long. CDR3 DNA sequence: TGTGCCAGCAGTTACGGTGGAATTTATAGCAATCAGCCCCAGCATTTT. Translating gives CASSYGGIYSNQPQHF.